Listed here are 12 T cell receptor beta chains from one sample, sequenced in a study of blood T cell repertoires in COVID-19. Sequencing was performed with immunoSEQ multiplex PCR; in TCRdb, only in-frame clones are kept and a portion is missing. Counted here are hundreds of thousands of clones, roughly 89% occurring once; the ten biggest clones make up 0.95% to 1.3%. Sequenced: peripheral blood. The receptors shown here come from a middle-aged woman with COVID-19, enrolled during active disease.

V is TRBV7-2 and J is TRBJ1-1; TRBD1 agrees at 7 bases. J was trimmed by 1 base and V by 5 bases; bases with no gene match: 7. The germline gives CDR1 SGHTA, CDR2 FQGNSA. The length of the CDR3 is 15 residues. CDR3: CASSPWTGTNTEAFF. The CDR3 DNA sequence: TGTGCCAGCAGCCCCTGGACAGGTACGAACACTGAAGCTTTCTTT.

The rearrangement links TRBV7-2 to TRBJ2-5; 7 positions agree with TRBD2. Trimming took 4 bases from V and 4 from J; bases not matched to a gene: 6. This CDR3 spans 14 amino acids. CDR1 is SGHTA and CDR2 is FQGNSA in the germline V gene. The CDR3 DNA reads TGTGCCAGCAGCTCGGGATGGGGGGGAGAGACCCAGTACTTC. Translating it yields CASSSGWGGETQYF.

The rearrangement joins TRBV9 to TRBJ1-3, with TRBD1 as a possible D gene (6 bases). Trimming took off 4 bases at V and 0 bases at J, with 17 bases between the two ends. This CDR3 contains 17 residues. The germline gives CDR1 SGDLS, CDR2 YYNGEE. The CDR3: CASSLMDSRSSGNTIYF. In nucleotides, the CDR3 is TGTGCCAGCAGCCTAATGGACAGTAGGAGCTCTGGAAACACCATATATTTT.

This chain links TRBV24-1 with TRBJ2-4; tentatively, D is TRBD1 (5 bases). V shed 4 bases and J shed 6 bases, with 12 bases lying between them. The CDR3 runs to 14 residues. CDR1 and CDR2 from the germline V gene are KGHDR and SFDVKD. CDR3 in DNA: TGTGCCACCAGTGAAAAGACGACAGTAAACATTCAGTACTTC. Its translation: CATSEKTTVNIQYF.

The chain joins TRBV7-2 to TRBJ2-7; 8 bases fit TRBD2. The CDR3 covers 13 residues. CDR1 and CDR2 from the germline V gene are SGHTA and FQGNSA. V shed 5 bases, J shed 6 bases, and the junction held 6 bases outside the gene matches. The CDR3 nucleotides are TGTGCCAGCAGCCAGGGCGGGGGGACCGAGCAGTACTTC. Translated, it gives CASSQGGGTEQYF.

The V gene is TRBV28, the J gene TRBJ2-1; the D gene is possibly TRBD2 (6 bases). The germline gives CDR1 MDHEN, CDR2 SYDVKM. The CDR3 extends over 14 amino acids. Trimming left V 3 bases short and J 4 bases short, with 10 bases between. The CDR3 DNA reads TGTGCCAGCAGTTTTGGGGGGAGTTACAATGAGCAGTTCTTC. Protein product: CASSFGGSYNEQFF.

This chain uses TRBV7-9 with TRBJ1-1; D might be TRBD1 (6 bases). The germline CDR1 and CDR2 sequences are SEHNR and FQNEAQ (reference sequence). This CDR3 contains 14 residues. V lost 11 bases to trimming and J lost 0 bases, with 16 bases between them. The CDR3 DNA reads TGTGCCTCGGTCTCTACAGGGCTGAACACTGAAGCTTTCTTT. Amino acids: CASVSTGLNTEAFF.

The chain uses TRBV25-1 and TRBJ1-1; 9 bases agree with TRBD1. The germline CDR1 and CDR2 sequences are MGHDK and SYGVNS. V trimming: 1 base; J trimming: 12 bases; junction bases outside the gene matches: 6. The CDR3 is made up of 13 amino acids. This chain's CDR3 is CASSEFGGQGTFF. CDR3 bases: TGTGCCAGCAGTGAATTCGGGGGACAGGGTACTTTCTTT.

This rearrangement joins TRBV4-2 to TRBJ2-7; 14 nucleotides match TRBD2. V trimming: 0 bases; J trimming: 0 bases; junction bases outside the gene matches: 10. Germline V CDR1 and CDR2: LGHNA, YNFKEQ. This CDR3 is 20 amino acids long. The CDR3 region has the DNA TGTGCCAGCAGCCAAGATCAGCCGGGACTAGCGGGGGCGAGCTCCTACGAGCAGTACTTC. It encodes CASSQDQPGLAGASSYEQYF.

V is TRBV6-6 and J is TRBJ2-1; 8 bases are a match to TRBD2. The V gene end was trimmed by 5 bases and the J gene end by 4 bases; junction bases not matched to a gene: 13. The CDR3 is 17 amino acids. In germline, CDR1 is MNHNY, CDR2 SVGAGI (reference sequence). CDR3 in DNA: TGTGCCAGCAGTCTCCTTGGGACTAGAATTGGGTACAATGAGCAGTTCTTC. Translation: CASSLLGTRIGYNEQFF.

V gene TRBV3-1 (or the pseudogene TRBV3-2) combines with J gene TRBJ2-7; possible D gene TRBD2, 6 bases. The CDR3 loop spans 15 amino acids. The germline gives CDR1 LGHDT, CDR2 YNNKEL (reference sequence). The germline V and J ends were trimmed by 4 bases and 4 bases, with 17 bases remaining between them. The CDR3 here is CASSPLRGGKYEQYF. CDR3 DNA sequence: TGTGCCAGCAGCCCACTCCGTGGCGGGAAGTACGAGCAGTACTTC.

This sequence joins TRBV6-5 and TRBJ1-5; maybe TRBD1 (6 bases). Germline CDR1 reads MNHEY; CDR2 reads SVGAGI. Between the trimmed V and J ends, which lost 4 bases and 7 bases, there was a span of 11 bases. This CDR3 contains 13 residues. The CDR3 DNA follows: TGTGCCAGCAGTTTTGGGGGCTTCCAGCCCCAGCATTTT. This codes for CASSFGGFQPQHF.